Shown below are 9 T cell receptor beta chains from a single sample sequenced in a study of T cells in Graves' hyperthyroidism and ophthalmopathy. Template material for amplifying TCR beta CDR3 regions consisted of RNA transcripts. The HTBI primer set drove a first-round RT-PCR of the TCR CDR3. A single record per CDR3 protein comes from TCRdb applying MiXCR to the multiplex PCR reads. The sample carries 600,000 to 650,000 distinct CDR3 sequences, about 20% recorded once. Sequencing used blood. These receptor sequences come from a young man with Graves' ophthalmopathy.

The CDR3 nucleotides read TGTGCCAGCAGCTTAGGACTAGCGGGACCAACCTACGAGCAGTACTTC. Protein sequence: CASSLGLAGPTYEQYF. This chain links TRBV13 with TRBJ2-7, with TRBD2 identical over 10 bases. There are 16 residues in the CDR3. Trimming at V came to 0 bases and at J to 2 bases, leaving 4 bases not matched to a gene. Germline CDR1 and CDR2: PRHDT and FYEKMQ (reference sequence).

This clonotype occurred a few times. This sequence joins TRBV6-5 and TRBJ2-7; 11 bases map to TRBD1. J gave up 2 bases and V 0 bases, and 6 bases lay outside the gene matches. The CDR3 contains 17 residues. Germline loops: CDR1 MNHEY, CDR2 SVGAGI. CDR3 coding DNA: TGTGCCAGCAGTTACTCGGTAGTGGGACAGGGGGCCTACGAGCAGTACTTC. Translating it yields CASSYSVVGQGAYEQYF.

CDR3 amino acids: CASSLPSGTSAYEQYF. The DNA for the CDR3 is TGTGCCAGCAGTCTGCCATCCGGGACTAGCGCGTACGAGCAGTACTTC. This chain links TRBV6-2 or TRBV6-3 with TRBJ2-7, with 10 bases that match TRBD2. The CDR3 is 16 amino acids. CDR1 and CDR2 from the germline V gene are MNHEY and SVGEGT. Trimming removed 5 bases from V and 4 bases from J; junction bases left unmatched: 11.

The CDR3 DNA is TGCGCCAGCAGGCCTTTCGACTTTGCCTACGAGCAGTACTTC. The encoded protein is CASRPFDFAYEQYF. The chain links TRBV4-1 to TRBJ2-7; D unclear. With 6 bases removed from V and 2 bases from J, the gap between germline ends came to 14 bases. This CDR3 is built from 14 residues. CDR1 is MGHRA, CDR2 YSYEKL, per germline.

In its sample, this clonotype was seen a few times. The V call is TRBV5-1, the J call TRBJ2-2, with D hard to call. The CDR3 extends over 15 amino acids. The germline V and J ends were trimmed by 3 bases and 0 bases, with 9 bases remaining between them. Germline V gene data show CDR1 as SGHRS and CDR2 as YFSETQ. The chain's CDR3 is CASSSYGPNTGELFF. The CDR3 DNA reads TGCGCCAGCAGCTCCTACGGGCCGAACACCGGGGAGCTGTTTTTT.

This clonotype showed up many times. The rearrangement uses TRBV30 and TRBJ2-7, with D maybe TRBD2 (6 bases). CDR3 length: 12 amino acids. The germline CDR1 and CDR2 sequences are GTSNPN and SVGIG (reference sequence). V lost 0 bases to trimming and J lost 5 bases, with 8 bases between them. CDR3 nucleotides: TGTGCCTGGAGTGTAGGAGGGGACGAGCAGTACTTC. It codes for CAWSVGGDEQYF. Filled out from reference TRBV30 and TRBJ2-7, the complete variable domain reads SQTIHQWPATLVQPVGSPLSLECTVEGTSNPNLYWYRQAAGRGLQLLFYSVGIGQISSEVPQNLSASRPQDRQFILSSKKLLLSDSGFYLCAWSVGGDEQYFGPGTRLTVT.

This clonotype was observed a few times. CDR3 residues: CASDLSGGTGELFF. In nucleotides, the CDR3 is TGTGCCAGCGACCTTTCGGGGGGCACCGGGGAGCTGTTTTTT. This chain uses TRBV12-3 or TRBV12-4 with TRBJ2-2; 7 nucleotides agree with TRBD2. This CDR3 contains 14 residues. Trimming at V came to 8 bases and at J to 4 bases, leaving 7 bases not matched to a gene.

This clonotype was recorded at least ten times. The V call is TRBV18, the J call TRBJ1-5; D gene unclear. Trimming removed 2 bases from V and 7 bases from J, with 9 bases in between. Germline V CDR1 and CDR2: KGHSH, LQKENI. The CDR3 has 13 amino acids. CDR3 sequence: CASSPAAPQPQHF. The CDR3 bases are TGTGCCAGCTCACCAGCTGCGCCCCAGCCCCAGCATTTT.

This clonotype has at least ten counts. J is TRBJ2-7 and V is TRBV7-2, with D perhaps being TRBD1 or TRBD2 (5 bases each). V lost 1 base and J 0 bases, leaving 10 bases between the germline ends. Germline values: CDR1 SGHTA, CDR2 FQGNSA. This CDR3 is 15 amino acids long. The CDR3 region has the DNA TGTGCCAGCAGCTTAGAATGGGGGAGCTCCTACGAGCAGTACTTC. Amino acids: CASSLEWGSSYEQYF.